The following is a TCR beta chain sequence with its context. The record originates from a study of identical twins. The V end was cut by 1 base, the J end by 10 bases, with 14 bases between. The CDR3 is 15 amino acids. The germline V gene has CDR1 LGHNA and CDR2 YNFKEQ. In TCRdb, the 5' RACE reads were re-called with MiXCR into one record per CDR3 protein. Here the sample spans around 450,000 distinct CDR3 sequences, 11% to 15% being singletons. These records were also assigned to another study, of yellow fever vaccine responses in identical twins.

The clonotype originates from a woman aged 18 to 35 in good health. The sample consisted of CD4+ T cells sorted from blood. This rearrangement joins TRBV4-2 to TRBJ1-6; D is perhaps TRBD1 (6 bases). CDR3 sequence: CASSQGGAPGSPLHF. The CDR3 nucleotides are TGTGCCAGCAGCCAAGGGGGGGCCCCGGGGTCACCCCTCCACTTT.